A selection of T cell receptor beta chains follows, all from one sample in a study of PD-1 blockade in classical Hodgkin lymphoma. Repertoires were generated with immunoSEQ multiplex PCR, while TCRdb's copy carries only in-frame clones and drops some. The sample carries some 32,000 clones, roughly four fifths recorded once. The input for sequencing was peripheral blood mononuclear cells (PBMCs), taken at baseline. These receptors were obtained from a human donor with classical Hodgkin lymphoma. CDR3s include the opening cysteine and the closing phenylalanine or tryptophan. The order of the fields is V gene, D gene, clone size, J gene, CDR3 DNA, CDR3 protein. The D gene is left open where the match is weak. A row's size may be missing; if present it is once, few, many or a size class.

v_call: TRBV9
d_call: TRBD1
clone_size: -
j_call: TRBJ2-5
cdr3_nt: TGTGCCAGCAGCCCTACAGGGGTGGAGACCCAGTACTTC
cdr3_aa: CASSPTGVETQYF

v_call: TRBV7-9
d_call: TRBD2
clone_size: -
j_call: TRBJ2-2
cdr3_nt: TGTGCCAGCAGCCCGCTAGCGGTTGTGACCGGGGAGCTGTTTTTT
cdr3_aa: CASSPLAVVTGELFF

v_call: TRBV19
d_call: -
clone_size: -
j_call: TRBJ1-4
cdr3_nt: TGTGCCAGTAGTCTGACAGGAGGGAGTGAAAAACTGTTTTTT
cdr3_aa: CASSLTGGSEKLFF

v_call: TRBV15
d_call: -
clone_size: few
j_call: TRBJ2-3
cdr3_nt: TGTGCCACCAGCAGAGCCTCGCGAGCGACAGATACGCAGTATTTT
cdr3_aa: CATSRASRATDTQYF

v_call: TRBV7-9
d_call: -
clone_size: -
j_call: TRBJ2-7
cdr3_nt: TGTGCCAGCAGCTTAGGGTTTGGCACAGGTGAATTCTACGAGCAGTACTTC
cdr3_aa: CASSLGFGTGEFYEQYF

v_call: TRBV5-1
d_call: -
clone_size: once
j_call: TRBJ1-2
cdr3_nt: TGCGCCAGCAGCTTGGCCCTAACAGGAAATGGCTACACCTTC
cdr3_aa: CASSLALTGNGYTF

v_call: TRBV6-1
d_call: -
clone_size: -
j_call: TRBJ2-1
cdr3_nt: TGTGCCAGCAGTGAAGCAGGGGCAGGGTTTAATGAGCAGTTCTTC
cdr3_aa: CASSEAGAGFNEQFF

v_call: TRBV19
d_call: -
clone_size: -
j_call: TRBJ1-1
cdr3_nt: TGTGCCAGTAGGGCGGGAGGGAGGAACACTGAAGCTTTCTTT
cdr3_aa: CASRAGGRNTEAFF

v_call: TRBV29-1
d_call: TRBD1
clone_size: few
j_call: TRBJ1-4
cdr3_nt: TGCAGCGCACAGGGGGCCGGTGAAAAACTGTTTTTT
cdr3_aa: CSAQGAGEKLFF

v_call: TRBV11-3
d_call: -
clone_size: -
j_call: TRBJ1-3
cdr3_nt: TGTGCCAGCAGCATTAGACAGGACAGAGGAAACACCATATATTTT
cdr3_aa: CASSIRQDRGNTIYF

v_call: TRBV7-2
d_call: TRBD2
clone_size: -
j_call: TRBJ2-7
cdr3_nt: TGTGCCAGCAGCTTCTCGCTAATAGCGGGGGGTTGGCAGTACTTC
cdr3_aa: CASSFSLIAGGWQYF

v_call: TRBV20-1
d_call: -
clone_size: once
j_call: TRBJ2-7
cdr3_nt: TGCAGTGCCCGGAGGGGGTACGAGCAGTACTTC
cdr3_aa: CSARRGYEQYF

v_call: TRBV4-1
d_call: -
clone_size: -
j_call: TRBJ1-1
cdr3_nt: TGCGCCAGCAGCCAAGATCGAGAAACCAAAGCTTTCTTT
cdr3_aa: CASSQDRETKAFF

v_call: TRBV27
d_call: TRBD2
clone_size: -
j_call: TRBJ2-7
cdr3_nt: TGTGCCAGCAGTTTCCACTCTCCGGGACTAGCGGATTCCTACGAGCAGTACTTC
cdr3_aa: CASSFHSPGLADSYEQYF

v_call: TRBV7-6
d_call: TRBD1
clone_size: -
j_call: TRBJ1-2
cdr3_nt: TGTGCCAGCAGCTCAGGGACAGGGTATCATGGCTACACCTTC
cdr3_aa: CASSSGTGYHGYTF

v_call: TRBV4-2
d_call: -
clone_size: -
j_call: TRBJ1-2
cdr3_nt: TGTGCCAGCAGCCAACTGGACAGAGAGGGTTCTGGCTACACCTTC
cdr3_aa: CASSQLDREGSGYTF

v_call: TRBV5-5
d_call: -
clone_size: -
j_call: TRBJ2-3
cdr3_nt: TGTGCCAGCAGCTTGCCAGGGGCCCTTAGCACAGATACGCAGTATTTT
cdr3_aa: CASSLPGALSTDTQYF

v_call: TRBV28
d_call: -
clone_size: -
j_call: TRBJ1-2
cdr3_nt: TGTGCCAGCAGAGGGGCGGGCTATGGCTACACCTTC
cdr3_aa: CASRGAGYGYTF

v_call: TRBV9
d_call: -
clone_size: -
j_call: TRBJ1-1
cdr3_nt: TGTACCAGCAGCCAGGGTACTGAAGCTTTCTTT
cdr3_aa: CTSSQGTEAFF

v_call: TRBV9
d_call: TRBD1
clone_size: -
j_call: TRBJ1-4
cdr3_nt: TGTGCCAGCAGCGTAGGAGGAACAGGGGGGAAAAAACTGTTTTTT
cdr3_aa: CASSVGGTGGKKLFF

v_call: TRBV7-9
d_call: -
clone_size: -
j_call: TRBJ2-3
cdr3_nt: TGTGCCAGCAGCTTAGGCCAGGGATTTGGAGATACGCAGTATTTT
cdr3_aa: CASSLGQGFGDTQYF

v_call: TRBV5-5
d_call: TRBD1
clone_size: few
j_call: TRBJ1-1
cdr3_nt: TGTGCCAGCAGCTGGGCAGGGGGCACGAACACTGAAGCTTTCTTT
cdr3_aa: CASSWAGGTNTEAFF

v_call: TRBV9
d_call: TRBD2
clone_size: -
j_call: TRBJ2-2
cdr3_nt: TGTGCCAGCAGGGTAACTAGCGGGGGTTCCGGGGAGCTGTTTTTT
cdr3_aa: CASRVTSGGSGELFF

v_call: TRBV6-5
d_call: -
clone_size: -
j_call: TRBJ2-5
cdr3_nt: TGTGCCAGCAGCCTGGGGACAACCAACCAAGAGACCCAGTACTTC
cdr3_aa: CASSLGTTNQETQYF

v_call: TRBV6-5
d_call: TRBD1
clone_size: -
j_call: TRBJ1-5
cdr3_nt: TGTGCCAGCAGGACAGGGACGGGACAGCCCCAGCATTTT
cdr3_aa: CASRTGTGQPQHF

v_call: TRBV30
d_call: -
clone_size: -
j_call: TRBJ2-2
cdr3_nt: TGTGCCTGGAGGAGGGGACGTAATACCGGGGAGCTGTTTTTT
cdr3_aa: CAWRRGRNTGELFF

v_call: TRBV7-9
d_call: -
clone_size: -
j_call: TRBJ1-1
cdr3_nt: TGTGCCAGCAGCTTACAGGAGGACACTGAAGCTTTCTTT
cdr3_aa: CASSLQEDTEAFF

v_call: TRBV14
d_call: -
clone_size: -
j_call: TRBJ1-1
cdr3_nt: TGTGCCAGCAGCCAAGGACGGCTCACTGAAGCTTTCTTT
cdr3_aa: CASSQGRLTEAFF

v_call: TRBV7-3
d_call: -
clone_size: -
j_call: TRBJ2-5
cdr3_nt: TGTGCCAGCAGCTTAAGTGGCGGGGAGACCCAGTACTTC
cdr3_aa: CASSLSGGETQYF

v_call: TRBV2
d_call: -
clone_size: -
j_call: TRBJ2-3
cdr3_nt: TGTGCCAGCAGTGTGTCGGGGGGCAGCACAGATACGCAGTATTTT
cdr3_aa: CASSVSGGSTDTQYF

v_call: TRBV7-6
d_call: -
clone_size: -
j_call: TRBJ1-5
cdr3_nt: TGTGCCAGCAGCCGAGACAGTTTTTCTGGGGATAGCAATCAGCCCCAGCATTTT
cdr3_aa: CASSRDSFSGDSNQPQHF

v_call: TRBV11-3
d_call: -
clone_size: -
j_call: TRBJ2-7
cdr3_nt: TGTGCCAGCAGCTCCAGCCAGGGGTACGAGCAGTACTTC
cdr3_aa: CASSSSQGYEQYF

v_call: TRBV13
d_call: TRBD1
clone_size: -
j_call: TRBJ1-4
cdr3_nt: TGTGCCAGCAGCTTGGGGACAGGGTATGAAAAACTGTTTTTT
cdr3_aa: CASSLGTGYEKLFF

v_call: TRBV29-1
d_call: TRBD1
clone_size: few
j_call: TRBJ1-1
cdr3_nt: TGCAGCGTAGTTACCGGGACAGGTTTTGAGGCTTTCTTT
cdr3_aa: CSVVTGTGFEAFF

v_call: TRBV6-5
d_call: -
clone_size: -
j_call: TRBJ1-1
cdr3_nt: TGTGCCAGCAGCGACGGGTCTCTTAAGGGTTCTGAAGCTTTCTTT
cdr3_aa: CASSDGSLKGSEAFF

v_call: TRBV4-3
d_call: -
clone_size: once
j_call: TRBJ1-2
cdr3_nt: TGCGCCAGCAGCCAAGATGCCGGTAACTATGGCTACACCTTC
cdr3_aa: CASSQDAGNYGYTF

v_call: TRBV11-3
d_call: -
clone_size: -
j_call: TRBJ2-1
cdr3_nt: TGTGCCAGCAGCTTAGTAGGGGCAGGGAATGAGCAGTTCTTC
cdr3_aa: CASSLVGAGNEQFF

v_call: TRBV30
d_call: -
clone_size: -
j_call: TRBJ2-7
cdr3_nt: TGTGCCTGGGTACTAAGCGCCTACGAGCAGTACTTC
cdr3_aa: CAWVLSAYEQYF

v_call: TRBV7-2
d_call: -
clone_size: -
j_call: TRBJ1-2
cdr3_nt: TGTGCCAGCAGCTTAGATTCCCAGGGCTATGGCTACACCTTC
cdr3_aa: CASSLDSQGYGYTF

v_call: TRBV12-2
d_call: -
clone_size: -
j_call: TRBJ2-1
cdr3_nt: TGTGCCAGCAGCGGGTGGGACAATGAGCAGTTCTTC
cdr3_aa: CASSGWDNEQFF

v_call: TRBV7-2
d_call: -
clone_size: -
j_call: TRBJ1-6
cdr3_nt: TGTGCCAGCAGCTCCCACCCCCAGACTAATTCACCCCTCCACTTT
cdr3_aa: CASSSHPQTNSPLHF

v_call: TRBV6-6
d_call: TRBD1
clone_size: -
j_call: TRBJ1-2
cdr3_nt: TGTGCCAGCAGCCCACAGGGGAGCTATGGCTACACCTTC
cdr3_aa: CASSPQGSYGYTF

v_call: TRBV28
d_call: TRBD2
clone_size: -
j_call: TRBJ2-2
cdr3_nt: TGTGCCAGCAGTTTTCTTGGACTAGCGGGGGGTATGAACACCGGGGAGCTGTTTTTT
cdr3_aa: CASSFLGLAGGMNTGELFF

v_call: TRBV5-1
d_call: -
clone_size: few
j_call: TRBJ2-1
cdr3_nt: TGCGCCAGCAGCAACGGACAGAGTTACAATGAGCAGTTCTTC
cdr3_aa: CASSNGQSYNEQFF

v_call: TRBV19
d_call: TRBD1
clone_size: -
j_call: TRBJ2-2
cdr3_nt: TGTGCCAGTTCACCCCAACAGGGGTCCGGGGAGCTGTTTTTT
cdr3_aa: CASSPQQGSGELFF

v_call: TRBV5-1
d_call: -
clone_size: -
j_call: TRBJ2-7
cdr3_nt: TGCGCCAGCAGCTTGTCATCGGCAGGGGTCCTACTCGGAAGGGGTTACGAGCAGTACTTC
cdr3_aa: CASSLSSAGVLLGRGYEQYF

v_call: TRBV7-7
d_call: TRBD2
clone_size: -
j_call: TRBJ2-1
cdr3_nt: TGTGCTAGCAGCGTCATGCCGGCCAACTCGCGGGGGGGCCGAGGTGTCAATGAGCAGTTCTTC
cdr3_aa: CASSVMPANSRGGRGVNEQFF

v_call: TRBV7-2
d_call: -
clone_size: -
j_call: TRBJ1-6
cdr3_nt: TGTGCCAGCAGCTCCCCTCTTACCTCGGTCAATTCACCCCTCCACTTT
cdr3_aa: CASSSPLTSVNSPLHF

v_call: TRBV18
d_call: -
clone_size: -
j_call: TRBJ1-6
cdr3_nt: TGTGCCAGCTCAAGCTCCTATAATTCACCCCTCCACTTT
cdr3_aa: CASSSSYNSPLHF